This T cell receptor (beta chain) was captured by sequencing in a study of human T cells and chemical hapten exposure. For this clonotype: Antigen: not known.

The germline CDR1 and CDR2 sequences are SGHTA and FQGNSA. The V and J ends lost 0 bases and 13 bases respectively, with 21 bases between them. This CDR3 is 15 amino acids long. Time point here: pre-sensitization, week 0. Treatment reported: therapeutic diphenylcyclopropenone sensitization with weekly scalp DPC. Every donor had alopecia and was 18 to 70 years old; all were suitable for DPC. Unique molecular identifiers were attached to individual cDNA molecules within the library. From the RACE reads, TCRdb called clonotypes with MiXCR, one entry per CDR3 protein. In the table there are about 90,000 distinct CDR3 sequences, 8.5% of which are singletons. Overall study results and limits: The number of TCRs above 1 in 1000 frequency did not change after DPC sensitization.

The source material was whole blood, sampled in connection with sensitization to the hapten diphenylcyclopropenone (DPC). This clonotype was sampled from a middle-aged man with alopecia areata. Some clones in this sample may be carry-over from other donors' samples. The V and J genes are TRBV7-2 and TRBJ1-2; no clear D gene. The CDR3 nucleotides are TGTGCCAGCAGCTTAGCCACAGCCTTATCAGATCCAGGCACCTTC. Protein product: CASSLATALSDPGTF.